The sequence of this T cell receptor beta chain was determined in a study of T cell changes during pregnancy in multiple sclerosis. This table comes from immunoSEQ multiplex PCR, and its TCRdb copy is limited to in-frame clones, with some not included. The table lists about 44,000 clones, 80% to 95% of them singletons. Germline V gene sequence: CDR1 MDHEN, CDR2 SYDVKM. V was pared by 5 bases and J by 6 bases, with 13 bases between. The CDR3 runs 13 residues. The sample in question was CD4+ T cells from peripheral blood mononuclear cells, obtained in the first trimester of pregnancy. The origin of this receptor is a female donor with multiple sclerosis, enrolled in a pregnancy study. The chain links TRBV28 to TRBJ1-2, with a weak D call TRBD1 (6 bases). The CDR3 DNA follows: TGTGCCAGCAGTCCACAGGGAGGGGATGGCTACACCTTC. Protein product: CASSPQGGDGYTF.